The next 2 T cell receptor beta chains were all read from a single sample in a study of Graves' ophthalmopathy and Graves' hyperthyroidism (dated by TCRdb to 2017 to 2018). TCRdb names Illumina HiSeq 2000 as the instrument used. For repertoire sequencing, the TCR beta CDR3 regions were amplified from RNA transcripts. The first round of RT-PCR was done with HTBI primers and the Qiagen OneStep RT-PCR kit, and was followed by a second round of multiplex PCR, then size selection and purification. TCRdb reprocessing: public reads trimmed at Q25 with fastp, clones called with MiXCR, in-frame beta chains kept. Rows are unified per CDR3 protein, each entry keeping the most common DNA and genes. Within this sample are a few hundred thousand distinct CDR3 sequences, with around 21% of them counted one time only. Clones ranked in the top ten supply roughly 3% of the sample. The sample was peripheral blood. These receptor sequences come from a woman younger than 30 with stable Graves' hyperthyroidism. Donor details come from another sample of the same person, matched by shared clones.

This clonotype was recorded at least ten times. The chain couples TRBV20-1 to TRBJ2-7; 8 nucleotides line up with TRBD2. Germline CDR1 is DFQATT and CDR2 is SNEGSKA (reference sequence). This CDR3 region has 14 residues. The ends lost 0 bases at V and 4 bases at J; junction bases unmatched: 5. CDR3 amino acids: CSARDSGTLYEQYF. In nucleotides, the CDR3 is TGCAGTGCTAGAGATAGCGGGACCCTTTACGAGCAGTACTTC.

This clonotype showed up many times. V is TRBV7-2 and J is TRBJ2-7, with D possibly being TRBD2 (6 bases). V was clipped by 3 bases and J by 3 bases, with 9 bases between them. Germline CDR1 is SGHTA and CDR2 is FQGNSA. The CDR3 spans 13 residues. CDR3 loop: CASSFREFYEQYF. In DNA form, the CDR3 reads TGTGCCAGCAGCTTTCGGGAGTTCTACGAGCAGTACTTC.